Below are 17 T cell receptor beta chains sequenced from a single sample in a study of cytomegalovirus exposure and HLA in healthy donors. The PCR was carried out with 60 Vbeta primers and 13 Jbeta primers. Profiling relied on immunoSEQ multiplex PCR, and the TCRdb table lists in-frame clones only, not all of them. The data hold about 280,000 clones, with 80% to 90% observed a single time. Sequenced material: PBMCs. All receptors derive from a woman between 18 and 30 years old in good health and CMV-seronegative.

This chain uses TRBV18 with TRBJ1-6; 10 bases agree with TRBD1. V was pared by 1 base and J by 7 bases, with 4 bases of the junction left unmatched. CDR1 KGHSH and CDR2 LQKENI come from the germline V gene. CDR3 length equals 16 residues. CDR3 sequence: CASSPRTGGENSPLHF. DNA for the CDR3: TGTGCCAGCTCACCACGGACAGGGGGGGAAAATTCACCCCTCCACTTT.

V is TRBV5-1 and J is TRBJ1-1, with TRBD1 identical over 8 bases. J gave up 2 bases and V 1 base, and 1 base lay outside the gene matches. Germline loops: CDR1 SGHRS, CDR2 YFSETQ. This CDR3 has 14 amino acids. The CDR3 reads CASSLTGGNTEAFF. Written as DNA, the CDR3 is TGCGCCAGCAGCTTGACAGGGGGTAACACTGAAGCTTTCTTT.

V usage is TRBV7-2 and J usage is TRBJ1-2; 10 positions agree with TRBD1. This CDR3 contains 16 residues. V dropped 3 bases and J dropped 7; count of bases not matched to a gene: 11. Per germline, CDR1 SGHTA and CDR2 FQGNSA. This chain's CDR3 is CASSFRGTGATLGYTF. The DNA of the CDR3 is TGTGCCAGCAGCTTCCGGGGGACAGGGGCTACACTTGGCTACACCTTC.

V usage is TRBV13 and J usage is TRBJ2-7; 8 positions match TRBD1. Germline V gives CDR1 PRHDT, CDR2 FYEKMQ (reference sequence). After removal of 0 bases from V and 2 bases from J, the junction contained 9 bases not matched to a gene. The CDR3 consists of 17 residues. CDR3 region: CASSLGKKTGVAYEQYF. CDR3 nucleotides: TGTGCCAGCAGCTTAGGAAAAAAGACAGGGGTTGCCTACGAGCAGTACTTC.

This chain uses TRBV6-1 with TRBJ2-7, with 7 positions matching TRBD1. The CDR3 is 15 amino acids. J lost 2 bases, V lost 4 bases, and 8 bases had no gene match. Germline V CDR1 and CDR2: MNHNS, SASEGT. The CDR3 DNA follows: TGTGCCAGCAGTGGGACAGGCCCTTACCCCTACGAGCAGTACTTC. This gives the protein CASSGTGPYPYEQYF.

The gene calls are TRBV5-4 and TRBJ2-1, with 12 bases fitting TRBD2. The CDR3 has 15 residues. The J segment lost 7 bases and the V segment lost 4 bases, leaving 6 bases of the junction unmatched. Germline CDR1 SGHNT, CDR2 YYREEE (reference sequence). The CDR3 nucleotides read TGTGCCAGCAGCCAAGGACTAGCGGGGAAAAATGAGCAGTTCTTC. Translation: CASSQGLAGKNEQFF. Looking up the rest from reference TRBV5-4 and TRBJ2-1 gives the full variable domain: ETGVTQSPTHLIKTRGQQVTLRCSSQSGHNTVSWYQQALGQGPQFIFQYYREEENGRGNFPPRFSGLQFPNYSSELNVNALELDDSALYLCASSQGLAGKNEQFFGPGTRLTVL.

The V and J genes are TRBV5-4 and TRBJ2-1; TRBD1 aligns across 9 bases. This CDR3 has 15 residues. The V segment lost 4 bases and the J segment 4 bases; nucleotides outside the gene matches: 6. Germline V lookup: CDR1 SGHNT, CDR2 YYREEE (reference sequence). CDR3: CASSPRTGEYNEQFF. The CDR3 DNA is TGTGCCAGCAGCCCTCGGACAGGGGAATACAATGAGCAGTTCTTC.

The rearrangement joins TRBV5-5 to TRBJ2-3; D perhaps matches TRBD2 (5 bases). There are 13 residues in the CDR3. Germline V gene sequence: CDR1 SGHKS, CDR2 YYEKEE (reference sequence). The germline V and J ends were trimmed by 9 bases and 1 base, with 12 bases remaining between them. CDR3 residues: CATLEVGTDTQYF. The CDR3 DNA reads TGTGCCACGTTGGAGGTTGGCACAGATACGCAGTATTTT.

The chain is built from TRBV6-1 and TRBJ2-7, with 9 bases identical to TRBD1. Germline assignment: CDR1 MNHNS and CDR2 SASEGT. The CDR3 consists of 13 residues. The J segment lost 2 bases and the V segment lost 7 bases, leaving 3 bases of the junction unmatched. This CDR3 is CASKGQGTYEQYF. CDR3 nucleotides: TGTGCCAGCAAGGGACAGGGCACCTACGAGCAGTACTTC.

The chain carries TRBV2 and TRBJ2-2; D may be TRBD1 (5 bases). The CDR3 is 14 residues long. CDR1 is SNHLY, CDR2 FYNNEI, per germline. The ends were cut back, 4 bases at V and 1 base at J, with 7 bases in the middle. The DNA of the CDR3 is TGTGCCAGCAGTGTCCAGGGGAACACCGGGGAGCTGTTTTTT. It specifies CASSVQGNTGELFF.

The rearrangement uses TRBV11-2 and TRBJ2-7, with 11 bases that match TRBD2. The length of the CDR3 is 16 residues. Germline trimming cut 6 bases from V and 4 bases from J; bases unmatched to any gene: 11. Germline loops: CDR1 SGHAT, CDR2 FQNNGV. The CDR3 loop reads CASRSIAGGPTYEQYF. CDR3 bases: TGTGCCAGCAGATCGATAGCGGGGGGGCCTACGTACGAGCAGTACTTC.

This clone appeared a single time. An end of the junction does not agree with germline; a read error may underlie this. The V call is TRBV7-9, the J call TRBJ2-5, with a tentative D call TRBD2 (7 bases). The CDR3 covers 12 residues. CDR1 and CDR2 (germline): SEHNR, FQNEAQ (reference sequence). The CDR3 loop is CSSSRGGETQYF. The CDR3 coding sequence is TGTTCCAGCAGCAGGGGAGGGGAGACCCAGTACTTC.

The V gene is TRBV2, the J gene TRBJ2-4; D is unresolved. This CDR3 is built from 15 residues. The germline CDR1 and CDR2 sequences are SNHLY and FYNNEI. V lost 3 bases, J lost 1 base, and 10 bases lay in between. CDR3 coding DNA: TGTGCCAGCAGTGATACAATTTTGGCCAAAAACATTCAGTACTTC. This codes for CASSDTILAKNIQYF.

This rearrangement joins TRBV9 to TRBJ2-5; the match to TRBD1 covers 9 bases. The DNA end favors TRBJ2-7, so the J call may be wrong. The CDR3 extends over 18 amino acids. Germline CDR1 and CDR2: SGDLS and YYNGEE. The CDR3, as DNA: TGTGCCAGCAGCGTTACCCCTGGGGGGGACAGGGACTCCTACGAGCAGTACTTC. The encoded protein is CASSVTPGGDRDSYEQYF.

This rearrangement joins TRBV30 to TRBJ2-1; 8 positions match TRBD2. Germline CDR1 GTSNPN, CDR2 SVGIG (reference sequence). This CDR3 contains 14 residues. Germline trimming cut 3 bases from V and 7 bases from J; bases unmatched to any gene: 8. The DNA of the CDR3 is TGTGCCTGGAGCCCGGGACTAGTCCCAAATGAGCAGTTCTTC. It specifies CAWSPGLVPNEQFF.

This clone was picked up a small number of times. The rearrangement joins TRBV21-1 to TRBJ1-1; the D call in the table, TRBD1, was not verified against the DNA. TRBV21-1 is marked as a pseudogene. The CDR3 runs 14 residues. For the CDR3, the DNA is TGTGCCAGCAGCGGCCCTCAGGGGGACACTGAAGCTTTCTTT. This codes for CASSGPQGDTEAFF.

J is TRBJ2-7 and V is TRBV2; 9 nucleotides agree with TRBD1. In germline, CDR1 is SNHLY, CDR2 FYNNEI. The CDR3 loop spans 15 amino acids. The J segment lost 3 bases and the V segment lost 2 bases, leaving 5 bases of the junction unmatched. CDR3 DNA sequence: TGTGCCAGCAGTGAAACGACAGGGGGAGGCTACGAGCAGTACTTC. Protein product: CASSETTGGGYEQYF.